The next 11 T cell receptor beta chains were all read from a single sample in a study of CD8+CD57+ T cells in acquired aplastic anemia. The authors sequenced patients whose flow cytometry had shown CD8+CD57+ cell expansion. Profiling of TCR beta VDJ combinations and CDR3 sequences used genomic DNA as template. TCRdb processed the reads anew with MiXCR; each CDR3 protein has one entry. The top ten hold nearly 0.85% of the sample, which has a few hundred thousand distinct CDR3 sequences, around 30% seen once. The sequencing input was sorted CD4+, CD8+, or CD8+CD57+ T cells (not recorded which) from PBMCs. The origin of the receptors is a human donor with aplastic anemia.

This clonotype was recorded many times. CDR3 region: CASSKGTANYGYTF. Written as DNA, the CDR3 is TGTGCCAGCAGTAAGGGGACAGCTAACTATGGCTACACCTTC. The chain employs TRBV6-1 and TRBJ1-2, with 7 bases fitting TRBD1. This CDR3 contains 14 residues. Trimming took 5 bases from V and 0 from J; bases not matched to a gene: 3. Germline values: CDR1 MNHNS, CDR2 SASEGT.

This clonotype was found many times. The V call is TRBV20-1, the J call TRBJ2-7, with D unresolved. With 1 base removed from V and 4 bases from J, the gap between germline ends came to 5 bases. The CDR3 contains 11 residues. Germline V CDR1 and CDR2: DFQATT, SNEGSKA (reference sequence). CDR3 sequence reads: CSARALYEQYF. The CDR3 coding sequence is TGCAGTGCTAGAGCCTTATACGAGCAGTACTTC.

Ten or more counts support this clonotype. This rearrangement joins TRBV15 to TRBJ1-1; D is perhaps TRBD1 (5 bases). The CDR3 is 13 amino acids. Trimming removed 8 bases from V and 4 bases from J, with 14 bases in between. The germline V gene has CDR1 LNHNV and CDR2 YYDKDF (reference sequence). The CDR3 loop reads CATSAGLGTEAFF. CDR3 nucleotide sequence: TGTGCCACCTCTGCAGGGTTGGGCACTGAAGCTTTCTTT. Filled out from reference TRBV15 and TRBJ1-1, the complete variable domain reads DAMVIQNPRYQVTQFGKPVTLSCSQTLNHNVMYWYQQKSSQAPKLLFHYYDKDFNNEADTPDNFQSRRPNTSFCFLDIRSPGLGDTAMYLCATSAGLGTEAFFGQGTRLTVV.

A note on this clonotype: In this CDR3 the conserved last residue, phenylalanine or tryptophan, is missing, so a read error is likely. The CDR3 nucleotides read TGCAGTGCTAGAGATAGGGAGACCCAGTACATC. Translated: CSARDRETQYI. The gene calls are TRBV20-1 and TRBJ2-5; D remains ambiguous. V lost 0 bases, J lost 5 bases, and 4 bases lay in between. Germline loops: CDR1 DFQATT, CDR2 SNEGSKA (reference sequence). The CDR3 covers 11 residues.

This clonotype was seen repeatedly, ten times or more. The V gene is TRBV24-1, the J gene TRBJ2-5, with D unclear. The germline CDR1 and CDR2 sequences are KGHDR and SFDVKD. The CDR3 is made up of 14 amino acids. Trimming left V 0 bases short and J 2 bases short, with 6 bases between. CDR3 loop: CATSDLASQETQYF. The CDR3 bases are TGTGCCACCAGTGATTTGGCTAGTCAAGAGACCCAGTACTTC.

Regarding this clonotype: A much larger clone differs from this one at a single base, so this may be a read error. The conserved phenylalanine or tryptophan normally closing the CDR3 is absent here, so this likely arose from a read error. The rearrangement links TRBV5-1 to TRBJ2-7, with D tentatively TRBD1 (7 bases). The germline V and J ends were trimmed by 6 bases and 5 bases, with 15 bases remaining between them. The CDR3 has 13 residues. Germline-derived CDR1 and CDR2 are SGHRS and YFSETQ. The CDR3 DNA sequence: TGCGCCAGCATTCCAGGGGGGTTGGACGAGCAGTACCTC. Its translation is CASIPGGLDEQYL.

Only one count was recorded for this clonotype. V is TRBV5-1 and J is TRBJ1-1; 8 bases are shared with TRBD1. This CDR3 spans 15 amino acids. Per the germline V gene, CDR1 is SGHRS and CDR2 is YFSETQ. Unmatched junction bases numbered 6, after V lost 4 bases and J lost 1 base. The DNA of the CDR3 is TGCGCCAGCAGCATAAGGACAGGGCGGAACACTGAAGCTTTCTTT. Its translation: CASSIRTGRNTEAFF.

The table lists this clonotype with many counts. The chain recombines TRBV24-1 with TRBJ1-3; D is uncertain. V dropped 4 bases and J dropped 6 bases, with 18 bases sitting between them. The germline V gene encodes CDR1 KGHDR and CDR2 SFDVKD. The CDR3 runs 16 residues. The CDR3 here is CATSEPTDRRKNTIYF. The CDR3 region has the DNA TGTGCCACCAGTGAACCGACGGACCGCCGGAAAAACACCATATATTTT.

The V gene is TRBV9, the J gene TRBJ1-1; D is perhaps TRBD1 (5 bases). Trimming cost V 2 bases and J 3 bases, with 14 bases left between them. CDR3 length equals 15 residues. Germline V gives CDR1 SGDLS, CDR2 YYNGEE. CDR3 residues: CASSVRGAWDTEAFF. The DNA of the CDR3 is TGTGCCAGCAGCGTCCGGGGCGCGTGGGACACTGAAGCTTTCTTT.

CDR3 DNA: TGTGCCACCAGCATTTTTGTTAGGGCAAACACTGAAGCTTTCTTT. Translating gives CATSIFVRANTEAFF. The gene calls are TRBV15 and TRBJ1-1; D is uncertain. CDR3 length: 15 residues. V lost 4 bases to trimming and J lost 2 bases, with 14 bases between them. Germline assignment: CDR1 LNHNV and CDR2 YYDKDF (reference sequence).

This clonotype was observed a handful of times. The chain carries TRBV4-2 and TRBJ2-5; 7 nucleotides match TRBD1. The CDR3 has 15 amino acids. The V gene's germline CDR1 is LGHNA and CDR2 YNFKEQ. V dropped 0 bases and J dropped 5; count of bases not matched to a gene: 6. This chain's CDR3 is CASSQETTGAETQYF. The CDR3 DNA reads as TGTGCCAGCAGCCAAGAAACTACAGGGGCGGAGACCCAGTACTTC.